This T cell receptor beta chain was recovered during a study of blood T cell repertoires in COVID-19. In the original analysis: Reference gene primers were amplified, and this amplification served to estimate nucleated cell counts. The method was immunoSEQ multiplex PCR; TCRdb's version includes in-frame clones alone and lacks a portion of them. D and trimming were read from the DNA, whereas the V and J calls and clone size are those reported in that table. The sample has under 300,000 clones; roughly 80% are singletons. The V gene end was trimmed by 5 bases and the J gene end by 6 bases; junction bases not matched to a gene: 6. CDR3 length: 15 residues. Germline CDR1 reads SGHTA; CDR2 reads FQGNSA. This clone appeared once.

This chain uses TRBV7-2 with TRBJ2-7; 14 nucleotides match TRBD2. Specimen: PBMCs or T cells enriched from blood (not recorded which). The sequence came from a man aged 45-65 years who had recovered from COVID-19. CDR3 DNA sequence: TGTGCCAGCAGCATCGGACTAGCGGGAGGAGGCGAGCAGTACTTC. This translates into CASSIGLAGGGEQYF.